This TCR beta chain was sequenced in a study of blood T cell repertoires in COVID-19. Worth noting for this clone: One end of the junction varies from germline; a read error may be responsible.

Profiled with immunoSEQ multiplex PCR; TCRdb holds only in-frame clones, not every one. Here the sample spans 250,000 to 350,000 clones, 85% to 90% being singletons. Recruitment covered under 25 US areas and drew participants whose ages spanned roughly 18 to 100 years. Symptom resolution, clearance, or two negative PCRs marked donors in Cohort 3 as recovered. The CDR3 is 13 amino acids. Germline CDR1 MDHEN, CDR2 SYDVKM. The chain joins TRBV28 to TRBJ1-2, with unresolved D. Sample: PBMCs or T cells enriched from blood (not recorded which). This clonotype was sampled from a woman between 18 and 29 years old who had recovered from COVID-19. The CDR3 loop reads CASSLAGADGYIF. CDR3 bases: TGTGCCAGCAGTTTAGCGGGTGCGGATGGCTACATCTTC.